The sequence of this T cell receptor beta chain was determined in a study of PD-1 blockade in classical Hodgkin lymphoma. Study-wide results and caveats: Newly diagnosed patients and complete responders had comparable diversity at baseline. Significantly greater TCR diversity emerged by C4D1 in CD4+ cells but not CD8+ cells. In newly diagnosed patients, baseline TCR diversity was reportedly below that of healthy donors.

Worth noting for this clone: The antigen remains unidentified.

Germline V gives CDR1 LNHNV, CDR2 YYDKDF (reference sequence). Trimming took 4 bases from V and 2 from J, leaving 14 bases between them. This CDR3 has 15 residues. Generated by immunoSEQ multiplex PCR, the TCRdb table keeps only in-frame clones and is missing some. The sample gives about 8,500 clones, 65% to 85% of which show up once; about an eighth is in the top ten. Every single patient, without exception, relapsed after autologous stem cell transplantation, and brentuximab vedotin exposure varied. With magnetic negative selection, CD4+ T cells were purified from PBMCs that had been thawed. The source is a human donor with classical Hodgkin lymphoma. The sample in question was CD4+ T cells from blood, obtained at baseline. The chain links TRBV15 to TRBJ1-2; D gene uncertain. CDR3 sequence: CATSTRPGSNYGYTF. The CDR3 DNA reads as TGTGCCACCAGCACTCGACCGGGATCAAACTATGGCTACACCTTC.